This TCR beta chain stems from a study of cytomegalovirus exposure and HLA in healthy donors. PCR employed 60 Vbeta and 13 Jbeta primers. Assay: immunoSEQ multiplex PCR; the TCRdb copy retains only in-frame clones and omits some. Among approximately 110,000 clones listed, about 70% were seen once. V lost 4 bases, J lost 0 bases, and 13 bases lay in between. Germline V gene sequence: CDR1 MGHRA, CDR2 YSYEKL. This CDR3 has 16 amino acids. The specimen sequenced was PBMCs. V and J are TRBV4-1 and TRBJ1-3, with D perhaps TRBD1 (6 bases). The source of this sequence is a man aged 30-40 years in good health and CMV-seropositive. The CDR3 nucleotides read TGCGCCAGCAGCCCCGGACAGCTTCTCTCTGGAAACACCATATATTTT. It encodes CASSPGQLLSGNTIYF.